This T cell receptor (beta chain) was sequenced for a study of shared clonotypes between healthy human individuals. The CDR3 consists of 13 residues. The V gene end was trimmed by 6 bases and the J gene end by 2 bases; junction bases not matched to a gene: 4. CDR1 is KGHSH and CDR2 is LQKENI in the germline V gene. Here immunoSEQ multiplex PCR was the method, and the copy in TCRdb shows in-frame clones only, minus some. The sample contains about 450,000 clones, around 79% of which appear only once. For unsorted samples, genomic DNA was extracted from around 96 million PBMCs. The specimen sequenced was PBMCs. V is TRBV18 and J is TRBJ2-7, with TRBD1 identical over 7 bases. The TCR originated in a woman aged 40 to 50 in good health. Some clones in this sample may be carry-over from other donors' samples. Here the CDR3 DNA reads TGTGCCAGCTCCGATGGACAGGCCTACGAGCAGTACTTC. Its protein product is CASSDGQAYEQYF.